These 17 T cell receptor beta chains share one sample of origin, sequenced in a study of blood T cell repertoires in COVID-19. The data were produced by immunoSEQ multiplex PCR, yet TCRdb's version contains in-frame clones alone and is incomplete. The table lists 56,000 or so clones, under 90% of them singletons. Source material: peripheral blood. The receptors shown here come from a middle-aged man with acute or convalescent COVID-19.

This rearrangement joins TRBV28 to TRBJ2-1; 11 bases agree with TRBD1. The germline V gene encodes CDR1 MDHEN and CDR2 SYDVKM. The J segment lost 2 bases and the V segment lost 6 bases, leaving 3 bases of the junction unmatched. The CDR3 is made up of 15 amino acids. The chain's CDR3 is CASRRDRGTYNEQFF. CDR3 DNA: TGTGCCAGCAGGCGGGACAGGGGGACCTACAATGAGCAGTTCTTC.

The V call is TRBV7-3, the J call TRBJ2-7; 10 bases fit TRBD1. Germline CDR1 reads SGHTA; CDR2 reads FQGTGA. This CDR3 is built from 14 residues. Losses at the gene ends were 2 bases for V and 3 bases for J; bases not matched to a gene: 1. In nucleotides, the CDR3 is TGTGCCAGCAGCTTAGGACAGGGGGACTACGAGCAGTACTTC. Its translation: CASSLGQGDYEQYF.

The chain joins TRBV19 to TRBJ1-4, with 11 bases fitting TRBD1. Trimming at V came to 5 bases and at J to 8 bases, leaving 13 bases not matched to a gene. This CDR3 comprises 17 residues. Germline V gene data show CDR1 as LNHDA and CDR2 as SQIVND (reference sequence). The CDR3 is CASSPPPGQGANEKLFF. The CDR3 region has the DNA TGTGCCAGTAGTCCCCCGCCCGGACAGGGGGCGAACGAAAAACTGTTTTTT.

This chain joins TRBV25-1 and TRBJ1-1; D gene ambiguous. This CDR3 region has 14 residues. The germline V gene has CDR1 MGHDK and CDR2 SYGVNS. Trimming removed 8 bases at V and 1 base at J, with 14 bases between. This chain's CDR3 is CASSRVGGNTEAFF. As DNA, the CDR3 is TGTGCCAGCTCTCGGGTTGGAGGGAACACTGAAGCTTTCTTT.

The chain combines TRBV5-1 with TRBJ2-2; perhaps TRBD2 as D (6 bases). This CDR3 region has 16 residues. Between the trimmed V and J ends, which lost 2 bases and 1 base, there was a span of 12 bases. CDR1 and CDR2 (germline): SGHRS, YFSETQ. The CDR3 region is CASSFGTVQNTGELFF. DNA of the CDR3: TGCGCCAGCAGCTTTGGGACTGTCCAGAACACCGGGGAGCTGTTTTTT.

This clone has only one observation. This chain links TRBV3-1 (or the pseudogene TRBV3-2) with TRBJ2-5, with unresolved D. CDR3 length: 13 residues. Germline V gene data show CDR1 as LGHDT and CDR2 as YNNKEL (reference sequence). With 4 bases removed from V and 2 bases from J, the gap between germline ends came to 8 bases. CDR3 DNA sequence: TGTGCCAGCAGCCGGAGTCCACAAGAGACCCAGTACTTC. This gives the protein CASSRSPQETQYF.

The CDR3 region has the DNA TGTGCCAGCAGTAGGATCCGGTTACGACGGGACTCTGGAAACACCATATATTTT. It is translated as CASSRIRLRRDSGNTIYF. V and J are TRBV21-1 and TRBJ1-3. TRBV21-1 is noted as a pseudogene. The CDR3 runs to 18 residues.

CDR3 DNA: TGTGCCAGCAGCTCACTCGACAGGAACACTGAAGCTTTCTTT. It is translated as CASSSLDRNTEAFF. J is TRBJ1-1 and V is TRBV28; D is perhaps TRBD1 (5 bases). This CDR3 is 14 amino acids long. Germline CDR1 and CDR2: MDHEN and SYDVKM. The V and J ends lost 6 bases and 1 base respectively, with 12 bases between them.

This clone was observed a few times. The J gene is TRBJ2-7, the V gene TRBV27; D gene unclear. V lost 7 bases and J lost 5, with 15 bases in between. Germline lookup yields CDR1 MNHEY and CDR2 SMNVEV (reference sequence). This CDR3 comprises 13 residues. CDR3 DNA sequence: TGTGCCAGCAAAGGTAGACTCTACCACGAGCAGTACTTC. Protein product: CASKGRLYHEQYF.

The J gene is TRBJ2-3, the V gene TRBV9, with a possible D match to TRBD2 (6 bases). The CDR3 has 16 amino acids. Germline-derived CDR1 and CDR2 are SGDLS and YYNGEE. V lost 4 bases and J 1 base, leaving 16 bases between the germline ends. In DNA, the CDR3 is TGTGCCAGCAGCCTGGAAGGGCGGGAAGGCACAGATACGCAGTATTTT. Amino acid sequence: CASSLEGREGTDTQYF.

This chain joins TRBV5-1 and TRBJ1-4; D gene uncertain. CDR1 SGHRS and CDR2 YFSETQ come from the germline V gene. CDR3 length equals 15 residues. The germline V and J ends were trimmed by 5 bases and 5 bases, with 16 bases remaining between them. The CDR3 DNA follows: TGCGCCAGCAGATCTGGTCTGGGGAGAAATGAAAAACTGTTTTTT. This encodes CASRSGLGRNEKLFF.

This chain uses TRBV5-1 with TRBJ1-1; D gene unclear. The CDR3 has 14 amino acids. The V gene lost 1 base and the J gene lost 1 base, with 8 bases spanning the gap. The germline CDR1 and CDR2 sequences are SGHRS and YFSETQ. Here the CDR3 reads CASSLLSPNTEAFF. Written as DNA, the CDR3 is TGCGCCAGCAGCTTGTTATCCCCGAACACTGAAGCTTTCTTT. Full variable domain (missing parts from reference TRBV5-1 and TRBJ1-1): KAGVTQTPRYLIKTRGQQVTLSCSPISGHRSVSWYQQTPGQGLQFLFEYFSETQRNKGNFPGRFSGRQFSNSRSEMNVSTLELGDSALYLCASSLLSPNTEAFFGQGTRLTVV.

The genes are TRBV20-1 and TRBJ1-1, with D uncertain. V was cut by 3 bases and J by 0 bases, with 11 bases left in between. This CDR3 contains 14 residues. Looked up from germline, CDR1 is DFQATT and CDR2 is SNEGSKA (reference sequence). The CDR3 bases are TGCAGTGCTAGTCAGAATTCCATGAACACTGAAGCTTTCTTT. This translates into CSASQNSMNTEAFF.

The V call is TRBV27, the J call TRBJ1-1; 10 nucleotides agree with TRBD1. After removal of 4 bases from V and 10 bases from J, the junction contained 3 bases not matched to a gene. Germline V gene data show CDR1 as MNHEY and CDR2 as SMNVEV (reference sequence). The CDR3 runs 12 residues. CDR3: CASSSRDRGAFF. The CDR3 coding sequence is TGTGCCAGCAGTTCCCGGGACAGGGGAGCTTTCTTT.

The V gene is TRBV21-1, the J gene TRBJ2-1; TRBD2 is taken as the D call from the table, unchecked against the DNA. TRBV21-1 is labeled a pseudogene. This CDR3 comprises 15 residues. CDR3 amino acids: CASSKGRSGGHEQFF. The CDR3 coding sequence is TGTGCCAGCAGCAAAGGGAGGTCGGGAGGCCATGAGCAGTTCTTC.

This chain connects TRBV18 to TRBJ1-6, with 11 bases that match TRBD1. This CDR3 has 14 residues. V lost 3 bases and J lost 11; bases outside the gene matches: 3. Germline lookup yields CDR1 KGHSH and CDR2 LQKENI. The CDR3 spells CASSPGQGEAPLHF. CDR3 coding DNA: TGTGCCAGCTCACCGGGACAGGGGGAGGCACCCCTCCACTTT.

V is TRBV9 and J is TRBJ1-2; the D gene is possibly TRBD1 (6 bases). Germline V gene sequence: CDR1 SGDLS, CDR2 YYNGEE. The CDR3 runs 14 residues. V shed 4 bases and J shed 3 bases, with 13 bases lying between them. The CDR3 sequence: CASSKQGNDYGYTF. CDR3 nucleotides: TGTGCCAGCAGCAAACAGGGTAATGACTATGGCTACACCTTC.